The 13 T cell receptor beta chains listed next were all sequenced from one sample in a study of response to subunit inactivated influenza vaccine. MiXCR, applied by TCRdb to the RT-PCR reads, yields one record per CDR3 protein. The sample has roughly 190,000 distinct CDR3 sequences; under 15% are singletons. Here the sequenced sample was CD8+ T cells sorted from PBMCs, taken about 5 days after vaccination. The receptors were sampled from a man aged 50 or older who received an inactivated influenza vaccine.

The chain combines TRBV15 with TRBJ2-5, with D unclear. Per germline, CDR1 LNHNV and CDR2 YYDKDF (reference sequence). The CDR3 runs to 17 residues. V was cut by 0 bases and J by 3 bases, with 17 bases left in between. The CDR3 sequence is CATSREGVVTGEETQYF. The CDR3 DNA reads as TGTGCCACCAGCAGAGAAGGAGTAGTTACTGGTGAAGAGACCCAGTACTTC.

This clonotype occurred a few times. This rearrangement joins TRBV12-3 or TRBV12-4 to TRBJ2-5; D is unclear. The CDR3 length is 11 residues. Trimming stripped 9 bases from V and 3 bases from J, with 8 bases between. CDR3 coding DNA: TGTGCCAGTGGACCAAAAGAGACCCAGTACTTC. It encodes CASGPKETQYF.

This rearrangement joins TRBV5-1 to TRBJ2-2; 8 nucleotides match TRBD1. V lost 1 base and J lost 6; bases outside the gene matches: 8. Germline CDR1 SGHRS, CDR2 YFSETQ. This CDR3 has 16 residues. CDR3 in DNA: TGCGCCAGCAGCTTGAGACAGGGGAGCTTTTCCGGGGAGCTGTTTTTT. Its translation is CASSLRQGSFSGELFF.

The chain has TRBV20-1 and TRBJ2-2; 8 bases agree with TRBD2. CDR3 length: 16 residues. Germline CDR1 DFQATT, CDR2 SNEGSKA (reference sequence). J lost 2 bases, V lost 3 bases, and 8 bases had no gene match. In nucleotides, the CDR3 is TGCAGTGCTAGCGGGGGGGCGGGGATAAACACCGGGGAGCTGTTTTTT. Its protein is CSASGGAGINTGELFF.

V is TRBV12-3 or TRBV12-4 and J is TRBJ2-5, with 8 positions matching TRBD1. The CDR3 runs to 13 residues. V lost 5 bases to trimming and J lost 4 bases; unmatched junction nucleotides: 3. The CDR3 DNA reads as TGTGCCAGCAGTGACAGGGGCGTAGAGACCCAGTACTTC. It is translated as CASSDRGVETQYF.

A few counts support this clonotype. The chain carries TRBV4-2 and TRBJ2-5; D remains unclear. The ends were cut back, 0 bases at V and 3 bases at J, with 26 bases in the middle. The CDR3 covers 20 residues. Germline CDR1 reads LGHNA; CDR2 reads YNFKEQ. Here the CDR3 reads CASSQDEVRLGHPHKETQYF. The CDR3 DNA follows: TGTGCCAGCAGCCAAGATGAAGTGAGACTTGGGCATCCTCATAAAGAGACCCAGTACTTC.

In its sample, this clonotype was seen many times. The rearrangement links TRBV10-3 to TRBJ2-7; TRBD1 aligns across 7 bases. The CDR3 has 15 residues. The germline CDR1 and CDR2 sequences are ENHRY and SYGVKD. J was trimmed by 5 bases and V by 3 bases; bases with no gene match: 10. CDR3 sequence: CAISDSTGLVNEQYF. For the CDR3, the DNA is TGTGCCATCAGTGACTCGACAGGGTTAGTCAACGAGCAGTACTTC.

This chain joins TRBV28 and TRBJ2-7; D tentatively reads TRBD1 or TRBD2 (5 bases each). Germline values: CDR1 MDHEN, CDR2 SYDVKM. This CDR3 has 14 residues. V lost 7 bases to trimming and J lost 4 bases, with 17 bases between them. CDR3 in amino acids: CASKPTAVLYEQYF. The CDR3 DNA is TGTGCCAGCAAACCGACAGCGGTACTATACGAGCAGTACTTC.

This clonotype was seen a few times. J is TRBJ2-2 and V is TRBV27; 11 bases are a match to TRBD2. Germline assignment: CDR1 MNHEY and CDR2 SMNVEV (reference sequence). CDR3 length: 17 amino acids. V was clipped by 7 bases and J by 3 bases; unmatched bases: 10. The CDR3: CASMKLAGVGDTGELFF. The CDR3 nucleotides read TGTGCCAGCATGAAACTAGCGGGAGTAGGGGACACCGGGGAGCTGTTTTTT.

This clonotype was seen a few times. One end of the junction fails to match germline, which may point to a read error. The chain links TRBV7-3 to TRBJ2-2, with 8 bases lining up with TRBD2. Germline values: CDR1 SGHTA, CDR2 FQGTGA. CDR3 length equals 14 residues. DNA of the CDR3: TGTTCCAGCAGCCTACTCGGGGGGGCCGGGGAGCTGTTTTTT. Translating it yields CSSSLLGGAGELFF. Full variable domain (rest looked up from reference TRBV7-3 and TRBJ2-2): GAGVSQTPSNKVTEKGKYVELRCDPISGHTALYWYRQSLGQGPEFLIYFQGTGAADDSGLPNDRFFAVRPEGSVSTLKIQRTERGDSAVYLCSSSLLGGAGELFFGEGSRLTVL.

The gene calls are TRBV2 and TRBJ1-2; TRBD1 might be the D (6 bases). The CDR3 is 14 residues long. The germline V gene has CDR1 SNHLY and CDR2 FYNNEI. Deletions cut 10 bases from V and 0 bases from J, with 15 bases between. As DNA, the CDR3 is TGTGCCAAAGAAGACAGGAATACTAACTATGGCTACACCTTC. Translating it yields CAKEDRNTNYGYTF. Combining the CDR3 with reference TRBV2 and TRBJ1-2 gives the whole variable domain EPEVTQTPSHQVTQMGQEVILRCVPISNHLYFYWYRQILGQKVEFLVSFYNNEISEKSEIFDDQFSVERPDGSNFTLKIRSTKLEDSAMYFCAKEDRNTNYGYTFGSGTRLTVV.

This clonotype showed up just a few times. V gene TRBV28 combines with J gene TRBJ2-7; the D is unclear. The CDR3 contains 12 residues. The V and J ends lost 4 bases and 4 bases respectively, with 8 bases between them. The germline V gene encodes CDR1 MDHEN and CDR2 SYDVKM. The CDR3 DNA reads as TGTGCCAGCAGTTCGCCAGGTTACGAGCAGTACTTC. This gives the protein CASSSPGYEQYF. The variable domain in full, completed from reference TRBV28 and TRBJ2-7, reads DVKVTQSSRYLVKRTGEKVFLECVQDMDHENMFWYRQDPGLGLRLIYFSYDVKMKEKGDIPEGYSVSREKKERFSLILESASTNQTSMYLCASSSPGYEQYFGPGTRLTVT.

The rearrangement links TRBV12-3 or TRBV12-4 to TRBJ2-3, with TRBD2 matching over 12 bases. V was pared by 5 bases and J by 2 bases, with 5 bases of the junction left unmatched. The CDR3 extends over 16 amino acids. CDR3 region: CASSGGLAGTTDTQYF. The CDR3 DNA reads as TGTGCCAGCAGTGGTGGACTAGCGGGGACCACAGATACGCAGTATTTT.